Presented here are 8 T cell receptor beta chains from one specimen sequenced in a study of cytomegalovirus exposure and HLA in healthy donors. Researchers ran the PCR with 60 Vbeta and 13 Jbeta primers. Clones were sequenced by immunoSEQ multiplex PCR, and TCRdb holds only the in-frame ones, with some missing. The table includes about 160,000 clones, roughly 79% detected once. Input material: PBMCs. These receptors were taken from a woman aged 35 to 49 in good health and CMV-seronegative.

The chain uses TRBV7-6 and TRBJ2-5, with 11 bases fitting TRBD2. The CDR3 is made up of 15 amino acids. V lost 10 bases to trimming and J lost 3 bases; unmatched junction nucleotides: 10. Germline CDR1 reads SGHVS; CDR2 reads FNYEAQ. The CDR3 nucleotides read TGTGCCACAACGACTAGCGGGACCGCAGAAGAGACCCAGTACTTC. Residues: CATTTSGTAEETQYF.

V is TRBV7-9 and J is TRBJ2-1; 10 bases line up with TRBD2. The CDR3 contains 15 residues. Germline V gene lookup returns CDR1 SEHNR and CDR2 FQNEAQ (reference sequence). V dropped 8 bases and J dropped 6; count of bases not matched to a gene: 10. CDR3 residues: CASPKRAGGVNEQFF. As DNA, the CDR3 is TGTGCCAGCCCCAAGCGAGCGGGAGGGGTCAATGAGCAGTTCTTC.

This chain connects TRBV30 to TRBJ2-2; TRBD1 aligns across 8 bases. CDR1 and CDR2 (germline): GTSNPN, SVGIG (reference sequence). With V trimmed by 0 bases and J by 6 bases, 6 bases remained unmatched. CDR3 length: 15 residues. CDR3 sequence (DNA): TGTGCCTGGAGTGTTGTATCAGGGGGCGCCGGGGAGCTGTTTTTT. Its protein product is CAWSVVSGGAGELFF.

This CDR3 reads CASSQTGQDYGYTF. The CDR3, as DNA: TGTGCCAGCAGTCAAACCGGACAGGATTATGGCTACACCTTC. V and J are TRBV6-1 and TRBJ1-2, with 7 nucleotides matching TRBD1. This CDR3 region has 14 residues. The V and J ends lost 5 bases and 5 bases, in that order; junction bases with no gene match: 8. Germline V lookup: CDR1 MNHNS, CDR2 SASEGT.

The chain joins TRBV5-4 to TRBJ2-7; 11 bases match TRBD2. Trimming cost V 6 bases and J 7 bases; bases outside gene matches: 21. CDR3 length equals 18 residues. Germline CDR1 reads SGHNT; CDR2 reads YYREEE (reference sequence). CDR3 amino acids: CASTFRSGRAAPSSEQYF. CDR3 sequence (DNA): TGTGCCAGCACCTTCCGTAGCGGGAGGGCCGCTCCGAGTTCGGAGCAGTACTTC.

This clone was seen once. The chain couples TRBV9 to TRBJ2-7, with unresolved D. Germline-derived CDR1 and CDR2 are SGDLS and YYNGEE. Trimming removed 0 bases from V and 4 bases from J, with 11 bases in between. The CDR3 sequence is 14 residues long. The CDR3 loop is CASSVGAPSYEQYF. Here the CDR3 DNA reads TGTGCCAGCAGCGTAGGAGCGCCTAGTTACGAGCAGTACTTC.

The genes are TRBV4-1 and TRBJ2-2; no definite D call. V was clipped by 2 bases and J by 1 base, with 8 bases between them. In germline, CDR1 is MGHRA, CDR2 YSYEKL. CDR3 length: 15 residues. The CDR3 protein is CASSQPFVNTGELFF. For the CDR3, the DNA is TGCGCCAGCAGCCAACCTTTCGTGAACACCGGGGAGCTGTTTTTT.

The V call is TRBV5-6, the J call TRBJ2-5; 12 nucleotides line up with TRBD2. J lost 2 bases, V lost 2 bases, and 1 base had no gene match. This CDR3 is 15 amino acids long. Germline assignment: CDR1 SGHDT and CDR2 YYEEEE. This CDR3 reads CASSFGLAGQETQYF. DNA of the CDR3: TGTGCCAGCAGCTTTGGACTAGCGGGGCAAGAGACCCAGTACTTC.